These 8 T cell receptor beta chains share one sample of origin, sequenced in a study of T cell responses to AZD1222 COVID-19 vaccine. Sequencing was performed with immunoSEQ multiplex PCR; in TCRdb, only in-frame clones are kept and a portion is missing. The sample contains some 190,000 clones, around 94% of which appear only once. Specimen: peripheral blood, collected 28 days after the second dose of the MenACWY control vaccine. The receptors derive from an adult who received the MenACWY meningococcal vaccine as a control.

V is TRBV3-1 (or the pseudogene TRBV3-2) and J is TRBJ2-1; no definite D call. CDR1 LGHDT and CDR2 YNNKEL come from the germline V gene (reference sequence). V was shortened by 2 bases and J by 9 bases, with 11 bases between the two germline ends. There are 13 residues in the CDR3. CDR3 in amino acids: CASSQYTAAEQFF. CDR3 DNA sequence: TGTGCCAGCAGCCAATACACAGCTGCTGAGCAGTTCTTC.

The J gene is TRBJ2-5, the V gene TRBV7-9, with D uncertain. The CDR3 runs to 14 residues. V was shortened by 3 bases and J by 4 bases, with 12 bases between the two germline ends. Germline V CDR1 and CDR2: SEHNR, FQNEAQ (reference sequence). The CDR3 coding sequence is TGTGCCAGCAGCTTGTATCTAGTCGGAGAGACCCAGTACTTC. The encoded protein is CASSLYLVGETQYF.

The V call is TRBV3-1 (or the pseudogene TRBV3-2), the J call TRBJ2-7, with 12 nucleotides matching TRBD2. The CDR3 covers 15 residues. Germline assignment: CDR1 LGHDT and CDR2 YNNKEL (reference sequence). V gave up 3 bases and J gave up 3 bases; unmatched junction bases: 3. The CDR3: CASSHGLAGNYEQYF. Here the CDR3 DNA reads TGTGCCAGCAGCCATGGACTAGCGGGGAACTACGAGCAGTACTTC.

The chain joins TRBV3-1 (or the pseudogene TRBV3-2) to TRBJ2-3; no definite D call. The V end was cut by 0 bases, the J end by 7 bases, with 8 bases between. Germline values: CDR1 LGHDT, CDR2 YNNKEL (reference sequence). The CDR3 runs 13 residues. CDR3 loop: CASSQDRLNTQYF. The CDR3 region has the DNA TGTGCCAGCAGCCAAGATCGGTTAAATACGCAGTATTTT.

V usage is TRBV28 and J usage is TRBJ2-1, with D possibly being TRBD1 (6 bases). Trimming removed 2 bases at V and 9 bases at J, with 14 bases between. The CDR3 consists of 14 residues. Germline loops: CDR1 MDHEN, CDR2 SYDVKM. The CDR3, as DNA: TGTGCCAGCAGTTTAGCAGGGGTCCCAAGTGAGCAGTTCTTC. Translated: CASSLAGVPSEQFF.

This sequence joins TRBV6-2 or TRBV6-3 and TRBJ2-1; D is unclear. V lost 0 bases to trimming and J lost 6 bases, with 9 bases between them. The CDR3 has 14 residues. CDR1 is MNHEY, CDR2 SVGEGT, per germline. CDR3 sequence: CASSYSPGSNEQFF. Written as DNA, the CDR3 is TGTGCCAGCAGTTACTCCCCGGGTTCCAATGAGCAGTTCTTC.

This clone was counted a single time. This chain uses TRBV7-9 with TRBJ1-2; TRBD1 might be the D (6 bases). Germline V gene data show CDR1 as SEHNR and CDR2 as FQNEAQ (reference sequence). This CDR3 region has 15 residues. Trimming pared 6 bases from V and 5 bases from J, leaving 19 bases between. The CDR3 nucleotides read TGTGCCAGCAGTCCGCTTGGAGGACAGTCTTATGGCTACACCTTC. Translation: CASSPLGGQSYGYTF.

The chain joins TRBV6-5 to TRBJ1-5, with TRBD1 as a possible D gene (5 bases). The germline gives CDR1 MNHEY, CDR2 SVGAGI. V lost 6 bases, J lost 4 bases, and 13 bases lay in between. There are 14 residues in the CDR3. The CDR3 nucleotides are TGTGCCAGCAGCTGGGGGACGGGGAATCAGCCCCAGCATTTT. This translates into CASSWGTGNQPQHF.